This TCR beta chain was retrieved from a study of blood T cell repertoires in COVID-19. As for the study in general: Italy, Spain and the United States were the sources of the convalescent and acute COVID-19 samples.

Methods used by the authors: Counts of nucleated cells, estimated from reference gene primer amplification, were obtained. This table comes from immunoSEQ multiplex PCR, and its TCRdb copy is limited to in-frame clones, with some not included. V and J calls and clone size follow that table, whereas D and trimming were derived from the DNA. In the table there are under 300,000 clones, roughly 88% of which are singletons. Germline lookup yields CDR1 LGHDT and CDR2 YNNKEL (reference sequence). V gave up 3 bases and J gave up 0 bases; unmatched junction bases: 7. CDR3 length equals 16 residues. V usage is TRBV3-1 (or the pseudogene TRBV3-2) and J usage is TRBJ2-7; 8 bases line up with TRBD1. The TCR was taken from a woman aged 40 to 50 who had recovered from COVID-19. The sequenced material came from peripheral blood. The chain's CDR3 is CASSHEQGDLSYEQYF. Here the CDR3 DNA reads TGTGCCAGCAGCCATGAACAGGGGGATCTCTCCTACGAGCAGTACTTC.